Included here is one TCR beta chain sequence, with context. Its antigen is unknown. This entry is derived from a study of cytomegalovirus exposure and HLA in healthy donors. PCR primers comprised 60 Vbeta and 13 Jbeta primers. TCRdb's copy holds only in-frame clones and misses some; the assay was immunoSEQ multiplex PCR. The repertoire holds around 140,000 clones, around 82% seen once, with over 2.5% in the top ten. Trimming left V 3 bases short and J 1 base short, with 6 bases between. Per the germline V gene, CDR1 is LGHNA and CDR2 is YNFKEQ. CDR3 length equals 14 residues. Study findings and constraints: Prior analysis indicated that the majority of TCR beta V segments exhibited productivity approximately 87% or approximately 30% of the time. An analysis was carried out at a later point. It showed that HLA-associated TCR beta chains were more clonally expanded than equally common non-associated chains.

The J gene is TRBJ1-4, the V gene TRBV4-2; D ambiguous. Sequenced input: PBMCs. This sequence was found in a female donor in good health and CMV-seronegative. DNA for the CDR3: TGTGCCAGCAGCCAGACGGGAACTAATGAAAAACTGTTTTTT. Translating gives CASSQTGTNEKLFF.